The rows below give T cell receptor beta chains drawn from one sample of a study of T-cell memory formation after mild COVID-19. Each CDR3 protein gets one entry after TCRdb re-called the 5' RACE reads with MiXCR. The repertoire holds 290,000 or so distinct CDR3 sequences, around 19% seen once, with under 25% in the top ten. Sequencing used PBMCs or a T cell subset sorted from them (not recorded which). Receptors originate from a young man who had mild COVID-19 (a few samples of this study predate the infection). Cell type and time point are not known. Both conserved end residues are part of each CDR3. A D gene is named only where the DNA matches it firmly. The size entry is marked missing in some rows and otherwise reads once, few, many or a size class.

D gene,clone size,J gene,V gene,CDR3 protein
NA,many,TRBJ2-4,TRBV12-3/TRBV12-4,CASGEQGYKNIQYF
TRBD2,few,TRBJ2-1,TRBV4-1,CASSRARGVYNEQFF
NA,NA,TRBJ2-2,TRBV18,CASSPLDGELFF
NA,few,TRBJ1-1,TRBV4-3,CASSQDPQGRTEAFF
NA,NA,TRBJ1-6,TRBV12-5,CASGFSGPLHF
TRBD1,NA,TRBJ1-1,TRBV24-1,CATSDGHRGRTEAFF
NA,NA,TRBJ2-2,TRBV5-1,CATKGEANTGELFF
NA,few,TRBJ1-1,TRBV4-3,CASSQLPGSEAFF
TRBD2,NA,TRBJ2-3,TRBV5-6,CASSLRGGPGNTQYF
TRBD2,NA,TRBJ2-5,TRBV5-1,CASSKGGGGAGETQYF
NA,once,TRBJ1-1,TRBV4-2,CASSQEWGVGTEAFF
NA,few,TRBJ2-3,TRBV28,CASSPRSRTDTQYF
NA,NA,TRBJ1-1,TRBV5-1,CASSPLTGNTEAFF
NA,few,TRBJ1-1,TRBV9,CASSKTVEAFF
TRBD1,few,TRBJ2-5,TRBV7-9,CASSGRTGGLPQYF
TRBD1,NA,TRBJ2-3,TRBV24-1,CATSDPYGTGDRNTQYF
NA,few,TRBJ2-2,TRBV21-1,CASRKGRNTGELFF
TRBD1,NA,TRBJ1-5,TRBV20-1,CSAHRGLNQPQHF
NA,few,TRBJ2-1,TRBV6-5,CASSYSPGLNINEQFF
NA,NA,TRBJ2-5,TRBV2,CASSVQGPRETQYF
NA,NA,TRBJ1-1,TRBV7-2,CASSLALVNTEAFF
TRBD2,many,TRBJ2-5,TRBV7-8,CASSSSGGEETQYF
NA,few,TRBJ1-4,TRBV7-9,CASSLTGRGNEKLFF
TRBD2,few,TRBJ2-3,TRBV9,CASNGGGNTDTQYF
NA,NA,TRBJ1-6,TRBV5-1,CASSNRANSPLHF
TRBD2,once,TRBJ2-5,TRBV6-5,CASSFLGLAGRRTQYF
NA,few,TRBJ1-6,TRBV5-5,CASSAGGQPNSPLHF
NA,NA,TRBJ2-1,TRBV5-5,CASSLGSYEQFF
NA,NA,TRBJ2-2,TRBV9,CASSASHTGELFF
NA,few,TRBJ2-5,TRBV12-3/TRBV12-4,CASREQGGETQYF
TRBD2,NA,TRBJ2-1,TRBV7-2,CASSFQSGGASNEQFF
TRBD1,few,TRBJ2-5,TRBV4-3,CASSQGQGARETQYF
NA,few,TRBJ2-7,TRBV4-3,CASSQDRGDAYEQYF
TRBD2,few,TRBJ2-1,TRBV7-8,CASSIRTSGGARYNEQFF
NA,NA,TRBJ1-6,TRBV27,CASSVRSSYNSPLHF
NA,few,TRBJ1-6,TRBV29-1,CSERLQEPNSPLHF
NA,NA,TRBJ2-7,TRBV7-2,CASSLGVGYEQYF
NA,few,TRBJ2-5,TRBV5-1,CASSFGSRVETQYF
NA,NA,TRBJ1-2,TRBV27,CASSLYGVNYGYTF
TRBD1,few,TRBJ2-6,TRBV5-1,CASGTGSGANVLTF
NA,NA,TRBJ1-1,TRBV25-1,CASSDLEGLNTEAFF
TRBD1,NA,TRBJ2-1,TRBV7-6,CASSLVRTGRLYNEQFF
NA,NA,TRBJ2-3,TRBV6-2/TRBV6-3,CASTQDSSSTDTQYF
TRBD2,NA,TRBJ2-5,TRBV20-1,CRASQLAGGPKTQYF
NA,NA,TRBJ2-1,TRBV2,CASSWGNDEQFF
NA,few,TRBJ2-3,TRBV5-1,CASSLDAGPIGSRF
NA,many,TRBJ2-3,TRBV4-3,CASSHGARDADTQYF
NA,few,TRBJ2-5,TRBV7-9,CASSLRQATQETQYF
NA,NA,TRBJ2-6,TRBV7-3,CASSRPTGNSGANVLTF
NA,NA,TRBJ2-7,TRBV6-1,CASTRHPTGEQYF
NA,NA,TRBJ1-1,TRBV4-3,CASSQEIPMGTEAFF
TRBD2,NA,TRBJ2-3,TRBV5-1,CASSLLGTSGGPDTQYF
TRBD1,NA,TRBJ1-3,TRBV5-1,CASSFTGDTGNTIYF
TRBD2,NA,TRBJ2-3,TRBV9,CASSDPLGFPGLAGDSTDTQYF